This TCR beta chain was found in a study of T cells after yellow fever vaccination. Study-wide background: SMART-Seq v4 Ultra Low Input served to prepare low-cell-number fractions.

TCRdb recomputed calls from the 5' RACE reads with MiXCR, one row per CDR3 protein. Among about 320,000 distinct CDR3 sequences listed, approximately 11% were seen once. This clonotype came up many times. The sequence came from a man younger than 35 who received the YFV17D yellow fever vaccine. The input for sequencing was CD4+ T cells sorted from PBMCs, taken 45 days after the yellow fever booster vaccination.

CDR3 sequence: CASGSYEGSDTQYF. The CDR3 DNA sequence: TGCGCCAGCGGGTCGTATGAGGGATCAGATACGCAGTATTTT. The chain uses TRBV5-1 and TRBJ2-3, with D maybe TRBD2 (5 bases). Germline CDR1 and CDR2: SGHRS and YFSETQ. V dropped 7 bases and J dropped 4 bases, with 16 bases sitting between them. The CDR3 covers 14 residues.